The 20 T cell receptor beta chains below were found in one sample sequenced in a study of blood T cell repertoires in COVID-19. The method was immunoSEQ multiplex PCR; TCRdb's version includes in-frame clones alone and lacks a portion of them. The sample holds a few hundred thousand clones, around 87% seen once. The sample comprised peripheral blood. The receptors come from a young man with active or convalescent COVID-19.

This chain uses TRBV27 with TRBJ1-5; D call uncertain. The CDR3 is 13 residues long. The V end lost 4 bases, the J end lost 0 bases, and 4 bases lay between the germline ends. CDR1 is MNHEY and CDR2 is SMNVEV in the germline V gene (reference sequence). The CDR3 nucleotides are TGTGCCAGCAGTTCCGGTAGCAATCAGCCCCAGCATTTT. Amino acid sequence: CASSSGSNQPQHF.

The J gene is TRBJ2-5, the V gene TRBV2, with 7 nucleotides matching TRBD1. Trimming took 8 bases from V and 4 from J; bases not matched to a gene: 4. There are 12 residues in the CDR3. Germline lookup yields CDR1 SNHLY and CDR2 FYNNEI. The CDR3 sequence: CASFRQGETQYF. DNA for the CDR3: TGTGCCAGCTTCCGACAGGGAGAGACCCAGTACTTC.

CDR3 coding DNA: TGTGCCAGCAAATTGACAGAGAACTATGGCTACACCTTC. Protein product: CASKLTENYGYTF. The chain carries TRBV5-6 and TRBJ1-2; weak D call: TRBD1 (5 bases). Trimming took off 6 bases at V and 2 bases at J, with 11 bases between the two ends. The length of the CDR3 is 13 residues. Germline assignment: CDR1 SGHDT and CDR2 YYEEEE.

V usage is TRBV15 and J usage is TRBJ1-2; 7 bases line up with TRBD1. Per germline, CDR1 LNHNV and CDR2 YYDKDF (reference sequence). The CDR3 runs 15 residues. With V trimmed by 0 bases and J by 2 bases, 3 bases remained unmatched. The CDR3, as DNA: TGTGCCACCAGCAGAGATGAGACAGGGAACTATGGCTACACCTTC. It yields the protein CATSRDETGNYGYTF.

This clone was counted a single time. CDR3 sequence (DNA): TGTGCCAGCAGTTTATTGCCCAGGGACTCCTACGAGCAGTACTTC. This translates into CASSLLPRDSYEQYF. V gene TRBV27 combines with J gene TRBJ2-7; possible D gene TRBD1, 5 bases. V was cut by 1 base and J by 0 bases, with 10 bases left in between. This CDR3 comprises 15 residues. Germline V gives CDR1 MNHEY, CDR2 SMNVEV (reference sequence).

A word on this clone: The junction departs from the called germline gene at one end, perhaps through a read error. The V call is TRBV7-2, the J call TRBJ2-7, with D maybe TRBD1 (5 bases). This CDR3 is 13 amino acids long. Germline CDR1 reads SGHTA; CDR2 reads FQGNSA. Written as DNA, the CDR3 is TGTGCCAGCAGCCCCCAGACGGCAGTAGGGGCCGCTTTC. It encodes CASSPQTAVGAAF.

This clone has only one observation. The rearrangement joins TRBV9 to TRBJ2-1, with 8 bases identical to TRBD2. The V gene end was trimmed by 4 bases and the J gene end by 7 bases; junction bases not matched to a gene: 13. The CDR3 has 16 amino acids. Germline loops: CDR1 SGDLS, CDR2 YYNGEE. The CDR3 sequence is CASSPRLSGSENEQFF. The CDR3, as DNA: TGTGCCAGCAGCCCCAGATTGAGCGGGAGTGAAAATGAGCAGTTCTTC.

The chain recombines TRBV5-8 with TRBJ2-7, with no clear D. This CDR3 has 12 amino acids. Germline-derived CDR1 and CDR2 are SGHTS and YDEGEE. The V end was cut by 0 bases, the J end by 2 bases, with 3 bases between. As DNA, the CDR3 is TGTGCCAGCAGCTTGGGAGCCTACGAGCAGTACTTC. Encoded protein: CASSLGAYEQYF.

The chain is built from TRBV6-5 and TRBJ2-3; 7 positions agree with TRBD2. CDR3 length: 15 residues. The junction had 7 bases not matched to a gene; V was cut back by 6 bases and J by 1 base. In germline, CDR1 is MNHEY, CDR2 SVGAGI. For the CDR3, the DNA is TGTGCCAGCAGCTTAAGCGGGGCCCGCACAGATACGCAGTATTTT. Translated: CASSLSGARTDTQYF.

This sequence joins TRBV28 and TRBJ2-7, with D perhaps matching TRBD1 (6 bases). The V and J ends lost 3 bases and 2 bases respectively, with 14 bases between them. Germline CDR1 reads MDHEN; CDR2 reads SYDVKM. This CDR3 comprises 15 residues. Written as DNA, the CDR3 is TGTGCCAGCAGTTTCGAACTGGGACACACCTACGAGCAGTACTTC. It yields the protein CASSFELGHTYEQYF.

The gene calls are TRBV7-3 and TRBJ2-5, with TRBD2 matching over 9 bases. V lost 4 bases to trimming and J lost 5 bases; unmatched junction nucleotides: 8. The CDR3 spans 15 residues. The V gene's germline CDR1 is SGHTA and CDR2 FQGTGA. CDR3 loop: CASSWDGTSYETQYF. The CDR3 nucleotides read TGTGCCAGCAGCTGGGATGGGACTAGCTACGAGACCCAGTACTTC.

J is TRBJ2-5 and V is TRBV5-5; D remains unclear. The length of the CDR3 is 13 residues. V was pared by 4 bases and J by 2 bases, with 9 bases between. Germline CDR1 is SGHKS and CDR2 is YYEKEE (reference sequence). This chain's CDR3 is CASSTTIQETQYF. In DNA form, the CDR3 reads TGTGCCAGCAGCACAACGATACAAGAGACCCAGTACTTC.

This clone was counted ten times or more. The rearrangement uses TRBV5-1 and TRBJ2-3; D not resolved. V shed 1 base and J shed 0 bases, with 6 bases lying between them. Germline lookup yields CDR1 SGHRS and CDR2 YFSETQ. There are 14 residues in the CDR3. The CDR3 DNA reads as TGCGCCAGCAGCTTGACAGTGAGCACAGATACGCAGTATTTT. Translation gives CASSLTVSTDTQYF.

The chain couples TRBV7-6 to TRBJ1-1; 7 bases agree with TRBD1. The length of the CDR3 is 15 residues. V was pared by 6 bases and J by 4 bases, with 11 bases of the junction left unmatched. The germline V gene has CDR1 SGHVS and CDR2 FNYEAQ. The CDR3 is CASRKTGAIATEAFF. The DNA of the CDR3 is TGTGCCAGCAGAAAAACAGGGGCGATAGCCACTGAAGCTTTCTTT.

This clone was seen a few times. V is TRBV27 and J is TRBJ1-5; 12 bases are shared with TRBD1. Germline V gene sequence: CDR1 MNHEY, CDR2 SMNVEV (reference sequence). V shed 3 bases and J 4 bases; nucleotides not matched to a gene: 1. The CDR3 loop spans 15 amino acids. Here the CDR3 reads CASSLGQGANQPQHF. The CDR3 DNA is TGTGCCAGCAGTTTGGGACAGGGGGCAAATCAGCCCCAGCATTTT.

The rearrangement uses TRBV7-8 and TRBJ2-5, with 11 bases aligning to TRBD2. This CDR3 region has 16 residues. With V trimmed by 1 base and J by 5 bases, 6 bases remained unmatched. Germline CDR1 SGHVS, CDR2 FQNEAQ. The CDR3 here is CASSLGSLAGGETQYF. DNA for the CDR3: TGTGCCAGCAGCTTAGGATCCCTAGCGGGGGGCGAGACCCAGTACTTC.

J is TRBJ2-5 and V is TRBV6-2 or TRBV6-3; 10 nucleotides align to TRBD2. Germline values: CDR1 MNHEY, CDR2 SVGEGT. The CDR3 has 15 amino acids. With 0 bases clipped from V and 6 bases from J, the junction kept 4 bases outside the gene matches. CDR3 in amino acids: CASSYSAGGPQTQYF. CDR3 in DNA: TGTGCCAGCAGTTACTCAGCGGGGGGGCCGCAGACCCAGTACTTC.

This clone came up a few times. The chain joins TRBV4-1 to TRBJ2-1; TRBD2 agrees at 7 bases. V shed 4 bases and J 10 bases; nucleotides not matched to a gene: 1. The germline CDR1 and CDR2 sequences are MGHRA and YSYEKL. The CDR3 runs 11 residues. This CDR3 reads CASSPGREQFF. The CDR3 DNA reads as TGCGCCAGCAGCCCCGGGAGGGAGCAGTTCTTC.

The chain couples TRBV7-9 to TRBJ1-1; D possibly corresponds to TRBD1 (6 bases). V was pared by 5 bases and J by 2 bases, with 18 bases between. Germline CDR1 reads SEHNR; CDR2 reads FQNEAQ (reference sequence). This CDR3 has 16 residues. CDR3: CASSPSMGGPNTEAFF. The CDR3 DNA follows: TGTGCCAGCAGCCCTTCGATGGGGGGGCCCAACACTGAAGCTTTCTTT.

The chain employs TRBV27 and TRBJ1-4; D may be TRBD1 (6 bases). CDR3 size: 14 residues. Looked up from germline, CDR1 is MNHEY and CDR2 is SMNVEV (reference sequence). Trimming removed 4 bases from V and 8 bases from J, with 14 bases in between. CDR3 DNA: TGTGCCAGCAGTTCAACAGGGAGCTGGGAAAAACTGTTTTTT. This gives the protein CASSSTGSWEKLFF.